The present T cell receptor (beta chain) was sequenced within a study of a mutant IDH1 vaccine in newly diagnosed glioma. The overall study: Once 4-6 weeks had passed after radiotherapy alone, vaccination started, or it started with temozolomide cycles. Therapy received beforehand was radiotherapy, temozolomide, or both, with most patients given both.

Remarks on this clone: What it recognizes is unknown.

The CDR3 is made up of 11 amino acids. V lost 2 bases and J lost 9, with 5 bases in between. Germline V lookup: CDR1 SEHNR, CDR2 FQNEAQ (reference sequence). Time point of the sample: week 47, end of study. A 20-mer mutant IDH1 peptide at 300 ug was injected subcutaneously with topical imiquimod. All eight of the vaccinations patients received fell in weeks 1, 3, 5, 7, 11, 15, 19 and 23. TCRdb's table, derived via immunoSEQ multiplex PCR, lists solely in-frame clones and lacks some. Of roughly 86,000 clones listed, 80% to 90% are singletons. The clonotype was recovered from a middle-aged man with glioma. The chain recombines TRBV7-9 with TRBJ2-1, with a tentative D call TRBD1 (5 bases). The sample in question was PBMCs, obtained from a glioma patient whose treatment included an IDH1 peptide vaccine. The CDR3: CASSLRGEQFF. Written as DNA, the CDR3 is TGTGCCAGCAGCTTAAGGGGTGAGCAGTTCTTC.